A single T cell receptor (beta chain) is shown here with its context. As yet, its antigen is unknown. These data are taken from a study of cytomegalovirus exposure and HLA in healthy donors. V was trimmed by 3 bases and J by 4 bases, leaving 12 bases between them. CDR1 and CDR2 from the germline V gene are KGHSH and LQKENI. This CDR3 has 14 residues. Notes on the study in general: The study carried out a later analysis of TCR beta sequences. It associated 15,000 to 20,000 of them with specific HLA alleles at a false discovery rate of 0.05. Links to common viral pathogens appeared, in a later analysis, for several of the most significant clusters.

The PCR employed 60 Vbeta primers together with 13 Jbeta primers. Data came from immunoSEQ multiplex PCR; TCRdb stores just in-frame clones and leaves some out. The profile shows over 110,000 clones, around 79% of them singletons. This receptor was identified in a woman aged 45-65 years in good health and CMV-seropositive. Sequenced material: PBMCs. V gene TRBV18 combines with J gene TRBJ1-1; TRBD1 is a possible D gene (5 bases). CDR3 in DNA: TGTGCCAGCTCACCGGGGGGATCGGGCACTGAAGCTTTCTTT. This translates into CASSPGGSGTEAFF. The whole variable domain, remainder taken from reference TRBV18 and TRBJ1-1, is NAGVMQNPRHLVRRRGQEARLRCSPMKGHSHVYWYRQLPEEGLKFMVYLQKENIIDESGMPKERFSAEFPKEGPSILRIQQVVRGDSAAYFCASSPGGSGTEAFFGQGTRLTVV.